These T cell receptor beta chains were read from a single sample in a study of a mutant IDH1 vaccine in newly diagnosed glioma. Their target antigens are unknown. Using immunoSEQ multiplex PCR, the repertoire was profiled, and TCRdb retains in-frame clones only, with some absent. The sample consists of tens of thousands of clones, 80% to 90% of them appearing once. Sample: PBMCs, taken from a glioma patient whose treatment included an IDH1 peptide vaccine. These receptors all stem from a middle-aged woman with glioma. Some clones in this sample may be carry-over from other donors' samples. CDR3s include the opening cysteine and the closing phenylalanine or tryptophan. Fields, in order: V gene, J gene, CDR3 protein.

V: TRBV29-1
J: TRBJ1-1
CDR3: CSGGRDPEAFF

V: TRBV7-6
J: TRBJ1-1
CDR3: CASSLARDLNTEAFF

V: TRBV2
J: TRBJ2-7
CDR3: CASRGGGYEQYF

V: TRBV4-3
J: TRBJ1-2
CDR3: CASSQDLGGNYGYTF

V: TRBV19
J: TRBJ1-1
CDR3: CASSFQDRVNTEAFF

V: TRBV14
J: TRBJ1-2
CDR3: CASSQGGVLYGYTF

V: TRBV30
J: TRBJ2-7
CDR3: CAWSPAPRLAATYEQYF

V: TRBV30
J: TRBJ1-5
CDR3: CAWSRDKGQPQHF

V: TRBV5-1
J: TRBJ2-7
CDR3: CASTWGAGTYEQYF

V: TRBV2
J: TRBJ1-2
CDR3: CASSADRFNYGYTF

V: TRBV9
J: TRBJ2-7
CDR3: CASSVAGQGYEQYF

V: TRBV7-7
J: TRBJ2-3
CDR3: CASSMGLAGGPDTQYF

V: TRBV6-5
J: TRBJ1-2
CDR3: CASSPYGQGNYGYTF

V: TRBV5-1
J: TRBJ1-3
CDR3: CASSLGTVPKRSGNTIYF

V: TRBV2
J: TRBJ2-7
CDR3: CASSGRRESAYEQYF

V: TRBV11-2
J: TRBJ1-2
CDR3: CASSTRTGGHGYTF

V: TRBV12-5
J: TRBJ2-7
CDR3: CASGPGQGISREQYF

V: TRBV9
J: TRBJ2-3
CDR3: CASSAEGVDTQYF

V: TRBV19
J: TRBJ1-3
CDR3: CASSIGSSGNTIYF

V: TRBV6-1
J: TRBJ2-5
CDR3: CASSETRGGIETQYF

V: TRBV5-1
J: TRBJ1-1
CDR3: CASSEPAATEAFF

V: TRBV2
J: TRBJ2-7
CDR3: CASSEGGLAGGFSYEQYF

V: TRBV6-5
J: TRBJ1-5
CDR3: CASSTRRGSGQPQHF

V: TRBV11-2
J: TRBJ1-3
CDR3: CASSLAGNTIYF

V: TRBV7-9
J: TRBJ1-5
CDR3: CASSLAGENQPQHF

V: TRBV14
J: TRBJ2-1
CDR3: CASSRLAGGPVEQFF

V: TRBV5-6
J: TRBJ1-5
CDR3: CASSLVGGRNQPQHF

V: TRBV9
J: TRBJ2-3
CDR3: CASSASRTSGLRDTQYF

V: TRBV7-9
J: TRBJ1-1
CDR3: CASSEVRNTEAFF

V: TRBV7-7
J: TRBJ2-1
CDR3: CASSPGRAYNEQFF

V: TRBV5-6
J: TRBJ2-5
CDR3: CASSPGQKETQYF

V: TRBV18
J: TRBJ1-2
CDR3: CASSQLPIGQGEGYTF

V: TRBV19
J: TRBJ2-7
CDR3: CASSMWIGLAGDSSYEQYF

V: TRBV7-9
J: TRBJ2-1
CDR3: CASSPGYNEQFF

V: TRBV5-1
J: TRBJ2-3
CDR3: CASSSRGGGTDTQYF

V: TRBV5-1
J: TRBJ1-5
CDR3: CASSLDGTGYSQPQHF

V: TRBV7-9
J: TRBJ2-7
CDR3: CASSLAPLYEQYF

V: TRBV13
J: TRBJ1-4
CDR3: CASSFLQGAPNEKLFF

V: TRBV11-2
J: TRBJ2-1
CDR3: CASSLNPGGGPYNEQFF

V: TRBV14
J: TRBJ1-1
CDR3: CASSQGWDRGYTEAFF

V: TRBV30
J: TRBJ1-1
CDR3: CAGQGITEAFF